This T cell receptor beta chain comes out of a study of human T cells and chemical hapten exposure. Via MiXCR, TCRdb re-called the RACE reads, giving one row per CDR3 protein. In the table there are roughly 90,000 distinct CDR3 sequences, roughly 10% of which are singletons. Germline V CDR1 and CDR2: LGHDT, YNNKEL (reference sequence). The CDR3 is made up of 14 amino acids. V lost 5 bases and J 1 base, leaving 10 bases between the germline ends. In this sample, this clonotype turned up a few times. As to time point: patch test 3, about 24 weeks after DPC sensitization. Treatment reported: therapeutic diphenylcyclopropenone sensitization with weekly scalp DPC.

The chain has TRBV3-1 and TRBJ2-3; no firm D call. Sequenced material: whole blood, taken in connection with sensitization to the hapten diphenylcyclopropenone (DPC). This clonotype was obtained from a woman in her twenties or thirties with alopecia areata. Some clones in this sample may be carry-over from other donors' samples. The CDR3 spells CASSNPRGTDTQYF. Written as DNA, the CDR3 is TGTGCCAGCAGCAACCCCCGGGGCACAGATACGCAGTATTTT.